The entry below describes one TCR beta chain. Its cognate antigen is unknown. The PCR employed 60 Vbeta primers together with 13 Jbeta primers. Data came from immunoSEQ multiplex PCR; TCRdb stores just in-frame clones and leaves some out. The repertoire has 150,000 to 200,000 clones, approximately 85% of them found once; the top ten carry about 9.3%. This sample was included in a study of cytomegalovirus exposure and HLA in healthy donors. Broader study findings: In a later analysis, across HLA loci, associated TCR counts were highest for DRB1, lowest for HLA-C.

The ends were cut back, 0 bases at V and 5 bases at J, with 11 bases in the middle. The germline CDR1 and CDR2 sequences are SGDLS and YYNGEE. The CDR3 totals 15 residues. The clonotype originates from a man between 18 and 29 years old in good health and CMV-seropositive. The sample taken for sequencing was PBMCs. The chain joins TRBV9 to TRBJ2-2; D possibly corresponds to TRBD2 (6 bases). The DNA for the CDR3 is TGTGCCAGCAGCGTAGTACAGGAGGGGACCGGGGAGCTGTTTTTT. Encoded protein: CASSVVQEGTGELFF.